A selection of T cell receptor beta chains follows, all from one sample in a study of cytotoxic CD8 clonotypes in ibrutinib-treated CLL. The assay was immunoSEQ multiplex PCR, and TCRdb's table has in-frame clones only and misses some. Of roughly 180,000 clones listed, less than 85% are singletons. The specimen was PBMCs, collected after 24 months of ibrutinib treatment. Receptors originate from a human donor with chronic lymphocytic leukemia. Both conserved end residues are part of each CDR3. The D gene is left open where the match is weak. Some rows have no size entry. The others give once, few or many, or a class for an expanded clone.

D | J | size | V | DNA | CDR3
NA | TRBJ1-3 | NA | TRBV6-6 | TGTGCCAGCAGTTACTCCGGCTCTGGAAACACCATATATTTT | CASSYSGSGNTIYF
NA | TRBJ1-5 | once | TRBV7-2 | TGTGCCAGCAGCTATAGACAGTCCCAGCCCCAGCATTTT | CASSYRQSQPQHF
TRBD1 | TRBJ2-7 | NA | TRBV6-5 | TGTGCCAGCAGTTACGAGACAGGGGGCTACGAGCAGTACTTC | CASSYETGGYEQYF
NA | TRBJ1-4 | once | TRBV7-2 | TGTGCCAGCAGCTTAGGCACATCAACTAATGAAAAACTGTTTTTT | CASSLGTSTNEKLFF
NA | TRBJ1-2 | few | TRBV6-5 | TGTGCCAGCAGTTACAAATATACAGGGTACTATGGCTACACCTTC | CASSYKYTGYYGYTF
NA | TRBJ1-1 | once | TRBV5-4 | TGTGCCAGCGGATCCGACAGGTTGAACACTGAAGCTTTCTTT | CASGSDRLNTEAFF
NA | TRBJ1-3 | NA | TRBV7-3 | TGTGCCAGCAGCTTAGAAGGCTTGCCTGGAAACACCATATATTTT | CASSLEGLPGNTIYF
TRBD1 | TRBJ1-4 | once | TRBV28 | TGTGCCACCGAAACTGGGACAGCTAATGAAAAACTGTTTTTT | CATETGTANEKLFF
NA | TRBJ2-5 | NA | TRBV28 | TGTGCCAGCAGTTTGGGACACCTCGAGACCCAGTACTTC | CASSLGHLETQYF
NA | TRBJ2-7 | NA | TRBV6-5 | TGTGCCAGCAGTCCCGGGGACGGCCCCTACGAGCAGTACTTC | CASSPGDGPYEQYF
NA | TRBJ1-1 | NA | TRBV5-6 | TGTGCCAGCAGCTTGGCCGTAGGTGAAGCTTTCTTT | CASSLAVGEAFF
NA | TRBJ1-5 | NA | TRBV30 | TGTGCCTCGCAAGGGGGACCGTCCCAGCCCCAGCATTTT | CASQGGPSQPQHF
NA | TRBJ2-5 | NA | TRBV7-2 | TGTGCCAGCAGCTTAGCGGGCAGACAAGAGACCCAGTACTTC | CASSLAGRQETQYF
TRBD1 | TRBJ1-2 | NA | TRBV5-1 | TGCGCCAACACAACGCGCAGGGGGCGCGGTCAGGGTGATGGCTACACCTTC | CANTTRRGRGQGDGYTF
NA | TRBJ1-1 | NA | TRBV30 | TGTGCCTGGAGTAAACAGGGGAACACTGAAGCTTTCTTT | CAWSKQGNTEAFF
NA | TRBJ2-2 | NA | TRBV15 | TGTGCCACCAGCAGGGCAGGGTCCCCCGGGGAGCTGTTTTTT | CATSRAGSPGELFF
TRBD1 | TRBJ1-4 | NA | TRBV27 | TGTGCCACCAAGCAGTGGCTTAGGACAGGGACAGCAAAACTGTTTTTT | CATKQWLRTGTAKLFF
NA | TRBJ2-1 | NA | TRBV7-6 | TGTGCCAGCAGCTTAGGTCTCGTTGGGGGGGCCAATGAGCAGTTCTTC | CASSLGLVGGANEQFF
NA | TRBJ2-2 | NA | TRBV19 | TGTGCCAGTAGTATAAGGATGGGATTGGACGGGGAGCTGTTTTTT | CASSIRMGLDGELFF
NA | TRBJ1-2 | NA | TRBV7-2 | TGTGCCAGCAGCTTCGCAGACGAGAGCAATGGCTACACCTTC | CASSFADESNGYTF
TRBD1 | TRBJ2-2 | NA | TRBV7-6 | TGTGCCAGCAGCGTCGGACAGGGTATGACCGGGGAGCTGTTTTTT | CASSVGQGMTGELFF
TRBD2 | TRBJ2-3 | NA | TRBV5-1 | TGCGCCAGCAGCTTGGGTAGCGGGGGGAACACAGATACGCAGTATTTT | CASSLGSGGNTDTQYF
TRBD1 | TRBJ2-3 | NA | TRBV7-3 | TGTGCCAGCAGCGGGGACAGCGCTACGCAGTATTTT | CASSGDSATQYF
NA | TRBJ1-1 | once | TRBV5-6 | TGTGCCAGCAGCCTTCGGGCCCGGATCATGAACACTGAAGCTTTCTTT | CASSLRARIMNTEAFF
NA | TRBJ1-4 | NA | TRBV7-2 | TGTGCCAGCAGCTTTGCCGGGACCGAAAAACTGTTTTTT | CASSFAGTEKLFF
NA | TRBJ2-5 | NA | TRBV18 | TGTGCCAGCTCTGCTGCCCGGGAGACCCAGTACTTC | CASSAARETQYF
NA | TRBJ2-7 | NA | TRBV6-5 | TGTGCCAGCAGTTTGGGGGGCCCGGAAGCCTTC | CASSLGGPEAF
TRBD1 | TRBJ1-1 | NA | TRBV28 | TGTGCCAGCAGGACACCCGCGGGACAGGGTAACACTGAAGCTTTCTTT | CASRTPAGQGNTEAFF
TRBD2 | TRBJ2-3 | NA | TRBV6-5 | TGTGCCAGCAGTTACGACGGGAGGCCCGATACGCAGTATTTT | CASSYDGRPDTQYF
TRBD1 | TRBJ2-7 | NA | TRBV19 | TGTGCCAGTAGTCCAACCCAGACAGGGGGCTGGTACGAGCAGTACTTC | CASSPTQTGGWYEQYF
NA | TRBJ2-7 | NA | TRBV7-8 | TGTGCCAGCAGGGGCACTAACGAGCAGTACTTC | CASRGTNEQYF
NA | TRBJ2-7 | NA | TRBV27 | TGTGCCAGCAGTTTATTGGACAGCTACGAGCAGTACTTC | CASSLLDSYEQYF
NA | TRBJ1-5 | NA | TRBV7-8 | TGTGCCAGCAGCTTAAGGGGGGGGCCTCAGCCCCAGCATTTT | CASSLRGGPQPQHF
NA | TRBJ2-7 | NA | TRBV11-3 | TGTGCCAGCAGCTTAGAAGGTGGAGCCGAGCAGTACTTC | CASSLEGGAEQYF
TRBD2 | TRBJ2-7 | NA | TRBV4-1 | TGCGCCAGCAGCCGATTTGGGCCAGCGGGGGGCGAGAATTCCTACGAGCAGTACTTC | CASSRFGPAGGENSYEQYF
NA | TRBJ2-1 | NA | TRBV4-3 | TGCGCCAGCAGCCAAGAAAACCCCACCGTCGGCGGCGAGCAGTTCTTC | CASSQENPTVGGEQFF
NA | TRBJ2-3 | NA | TRBV9 | TGTGCCTCGGATAGGGGGAAAGCCACAGATACGCAGTATTTT | CASDRGKATDTQYF
NA | TRBJ2-7 | NA | TRBV5-5 | TGTGCCAGCAGCCTTAAGTTGGAGTCCTACGAGCAGTACTTC | CASSLKLESYEQYF
NA | TRBJ1-2 | once | TRBV21-1 | TGTGCCAGCAGCAAATGGGGGCCGGACAGCGCTAACTATGGCTACACCTTC | CASSKWGPDSANYGYTF
TRBD2 | TRBJ2-6 | NA | TRBV6-6 | TGTGCCAGCAGCAACGGGGGGGCTGGAGGGGCCAACGTCCTGACTTTC | CASSNGGAGGANVLTF
NA | TRBJ2-3 | NA | TRBV10-3 | TGTGCCATCAGTGGGAGGGAGCTAGATACGCAGTATTTT | CAISGRELDTQYF
TRBD2 | TRBJ2-2 | once | TRBV7-2 | TGTGCCAGCAGCCAGAGCGGGAGAGGGCCCGGGGAGCTGTTTTTT | CASSQSGRGPGELFF
TRBD1 | TRBJ2-7 | NA | TRBV2 | TGTGCCAGCAGCACGCAGACAGGGTGGGATAACGAGCAGTACTTC | CASSTQTGWDNEQYF
NA | TRBJ2-1 | NA | TRBV6-5 | TGTGCCAGCAGTTTTTCGGGCAATGAGCAGTTCTTC | CASSFSGNEQFF
TRBD1 | TRBJ1-2 | few | TRBV11-1 | TGTGCCAGCAGCGATAGAGCCGGGACAGGGGGCGGCTATGGCTACACCTTC | CASSDRAGTGGGYGYTF
NA | TRBJ2-1 | medium-sized | TRBV30 | TGTGCCTGGAGTCAAGTCAATGAGCAGTTCTTC | CAWSQVNEQFF
NA | TRBJ1-6 | NA | TRBV11-2 | TGTGCCAGCAGCTTTGGCCCTCTAGAGAATTCACCCCTCCACTTT | CASSFGPLENSPLHF
TRBD2 | TRBJ2-3 | NA | TRBV18 | TGTGCCAGCTCATTCGCGGGGGGCCAAGATACGCAGTATTTT | CASSFAGGQDTQYF
NA | TRBJ1-1 | few | TRBV7-6 | TGTGCCAGCAGCCACGGGTCTGAAGCTTTCTTT | CASSHGSEAFF
TRBD2 | TRBJ2-3 | once | TRBV4-3 | TGCGCCAGCAGCCAAGACCTAGCGGGAGGGGCAGATACGCAGTATTTT | CASSQDLAGGADTQYF
NA | TRBJ1-1 | NA | TRBV5-1 | TGCGCCAGCAGAAGGGACCCGAACACTGAAGCTTTCTTT | CASRRDPNTEAFF
NA | TRBJ1-6 | NA | TRBV5-1 | TGCGCCAGCAGCTCTACCTTCGGACAGAGTCAAAATTCACCCCTCCACTTT | CASSSTFGQSQNSPLHF
TRBD1 | TRBJ1-6 | NA | TRBV7-9 | TGTGCCAGCAGTAAGGGACAGAATAATTCACCCCTCCACTTT | CASSKGQNNSPLHF